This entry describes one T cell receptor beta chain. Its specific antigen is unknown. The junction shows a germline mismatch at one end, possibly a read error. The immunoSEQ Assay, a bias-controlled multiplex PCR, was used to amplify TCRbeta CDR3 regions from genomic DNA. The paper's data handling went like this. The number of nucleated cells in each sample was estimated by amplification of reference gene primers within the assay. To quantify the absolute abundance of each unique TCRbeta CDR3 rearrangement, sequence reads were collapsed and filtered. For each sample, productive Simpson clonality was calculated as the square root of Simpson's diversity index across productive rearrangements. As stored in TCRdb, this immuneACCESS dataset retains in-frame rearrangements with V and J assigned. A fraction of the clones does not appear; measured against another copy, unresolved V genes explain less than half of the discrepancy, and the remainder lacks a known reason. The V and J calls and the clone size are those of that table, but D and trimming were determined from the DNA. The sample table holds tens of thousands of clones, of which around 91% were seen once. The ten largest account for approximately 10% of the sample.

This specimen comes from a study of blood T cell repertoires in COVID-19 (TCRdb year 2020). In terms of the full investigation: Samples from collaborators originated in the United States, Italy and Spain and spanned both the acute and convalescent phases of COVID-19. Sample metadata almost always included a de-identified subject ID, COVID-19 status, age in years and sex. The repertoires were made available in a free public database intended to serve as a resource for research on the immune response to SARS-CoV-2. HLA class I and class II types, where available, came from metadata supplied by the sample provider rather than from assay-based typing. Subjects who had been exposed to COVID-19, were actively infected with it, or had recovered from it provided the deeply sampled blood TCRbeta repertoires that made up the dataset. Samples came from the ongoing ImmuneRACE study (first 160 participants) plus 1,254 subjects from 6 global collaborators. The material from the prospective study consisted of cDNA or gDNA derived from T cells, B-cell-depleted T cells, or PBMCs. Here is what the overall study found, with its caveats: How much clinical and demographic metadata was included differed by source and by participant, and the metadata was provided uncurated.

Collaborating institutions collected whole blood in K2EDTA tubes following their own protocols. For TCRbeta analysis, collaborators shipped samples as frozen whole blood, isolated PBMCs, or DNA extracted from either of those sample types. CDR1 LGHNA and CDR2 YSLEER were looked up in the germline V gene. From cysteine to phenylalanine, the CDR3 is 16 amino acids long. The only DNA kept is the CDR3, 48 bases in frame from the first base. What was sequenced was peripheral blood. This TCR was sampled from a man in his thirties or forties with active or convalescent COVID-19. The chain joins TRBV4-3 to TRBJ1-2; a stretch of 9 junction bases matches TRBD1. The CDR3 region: CASSQDLGTGRWGYTF. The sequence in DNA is TGCGCCAGCAGCCAAGATTTGGGGACAGGGAGGTGGGGCTATACCTTC.